This T cell receptor (beta chain) emerged from a study of T cell responses to AZD1222 COVID-19 vaccine. Here immunoSEQ multiplex PCR was the method, and the copy in TCRdb shows in-frame clones only, minus some. This sample has 150,000 to 200,000 clones, with about 90% found just once. Details on this clone: Its antigen is not identified.

The study, taken as a whole, reports: The study found vaccine-associated CD4 TCRs spanning spike, dominant at 160-218 and 743-854. The repertoires were collected only after the peak T cell response. Just five to seven people given AZD1222 tested seropositive at baseline.

This CDR3 is built from 14 residues. The V gene's germline CDR1 is GTSNPN and CDR2 SVGIG (reference sequence). V was trimmed by 3 bases and J by 4 bases, leaving 12 bases between them. The sample in question was peripheral blood, obtained 28 days after the second AZD1222 dose. The source of this sequence is an adult who received the AZD1222 COVID-19 vaccine. The V and J genes are TRBV30 and TRBJ2-2; the D gene is possibly TRBD1 (6 bases). As DNA, the CDR3 is TGTGCCTGGAGCGCGACAGGACGCACCGGGGAGCTGTTTTTT. This gives the protein CAWSATGRTGELFF.